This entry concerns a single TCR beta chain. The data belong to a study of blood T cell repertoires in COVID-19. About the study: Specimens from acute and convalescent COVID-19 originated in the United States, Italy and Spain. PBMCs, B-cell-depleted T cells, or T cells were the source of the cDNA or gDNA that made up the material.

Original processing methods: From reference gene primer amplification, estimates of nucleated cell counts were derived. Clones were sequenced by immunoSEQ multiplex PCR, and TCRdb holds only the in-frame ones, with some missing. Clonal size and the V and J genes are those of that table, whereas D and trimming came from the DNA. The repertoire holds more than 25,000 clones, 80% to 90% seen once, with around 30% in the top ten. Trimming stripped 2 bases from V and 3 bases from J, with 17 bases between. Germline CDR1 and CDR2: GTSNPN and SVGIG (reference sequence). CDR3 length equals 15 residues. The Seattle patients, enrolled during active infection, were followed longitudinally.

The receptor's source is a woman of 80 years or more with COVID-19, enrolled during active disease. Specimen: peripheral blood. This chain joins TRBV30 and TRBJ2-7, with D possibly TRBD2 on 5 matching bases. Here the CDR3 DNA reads TGTGCCTGGAGTTTCACGGGGTGGGGAAACTACGAGCAGTACTTC. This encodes CAWSFTGWGNYEQYF.